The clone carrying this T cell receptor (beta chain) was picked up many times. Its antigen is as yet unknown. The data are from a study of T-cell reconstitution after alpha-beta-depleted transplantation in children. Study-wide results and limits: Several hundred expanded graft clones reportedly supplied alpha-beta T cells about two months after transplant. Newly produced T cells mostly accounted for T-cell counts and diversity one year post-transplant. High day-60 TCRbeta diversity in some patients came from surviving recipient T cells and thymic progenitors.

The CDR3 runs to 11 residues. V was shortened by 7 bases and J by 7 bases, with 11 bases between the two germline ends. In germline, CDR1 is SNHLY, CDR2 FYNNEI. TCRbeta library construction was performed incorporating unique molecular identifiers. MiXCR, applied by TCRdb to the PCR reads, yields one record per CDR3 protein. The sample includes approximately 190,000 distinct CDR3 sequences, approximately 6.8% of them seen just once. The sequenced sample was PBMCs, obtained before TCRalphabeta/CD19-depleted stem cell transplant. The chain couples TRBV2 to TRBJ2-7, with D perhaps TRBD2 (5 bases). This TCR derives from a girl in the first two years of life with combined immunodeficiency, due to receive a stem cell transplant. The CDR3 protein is CASTAAREQYF. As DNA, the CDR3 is TGTGCCAGCACAGCGGCGAGGGAGCAGTACTTC.